Listed below are T cell receptor beta chains from one sample, sequenced in a study of metastatic and nonmetastatic thyroid tumors. TCRdb reanalyzed the PCR reads via MiXCR. The sample consists of over 8,500 clones, 9% to 15% of them appearing once. The source material was blood. These receptors were collected from a female donor with papillary thyroid cancer or a benign thyroid nodule (not recorded which). Some clones in this sample may be carry-over from other donors' samples. CDR3s include the opening cysteine and the closing phenylalanine or tryptophan. The D gene is left open where the match is weak. Not all rows give a size; the values are once, few, many and, for expanded clones, a class.

j_gene	v_gene	d_gene	abundance	CDR3nt	CDR3aa
TRBJ1-3	TRBV7-8	.	many	TGTGCCAGCAGCTTATTGGGTTCTGGAAACACCATATATTTT	CASSLLGSGNTIYF
TRBJ2-5	TRBV10-1	.	many	TGCGCCAGCAGCTTGAGGCAGGGTGGAGAGACCCAGTACTTC	CASSLRQGGETQYF
TRBJ1-2	TRBV12-3/TRBV12-4	.	medium-sized	TGTGCCAGCAGTTTAGGGGTGTATGGCTACACCTTC	CASSLGVYGYTF
TRBJ2-5	TRBV11-2	TRBD2	many	TGTGCCAGCAGCTTGCCTGGGGGGGGGACCCAGTACTTC	CASSLPGGGTQYF
TRBJ2-7	TRBV9	.	many	TGTGCCAGCAGCGTAGATGGATACGAGCAGTACTTC	CASSVDGYEQYF
TRBJ2-7	TRBV7-7	.	many	TGTGCCAGCAGCCAGGATCAGGGCCTATCGAACGACCAAAGCTCCTACGAGCAGTACTTC	CASSQDQGLSNDQSSYEQYF
TRBJ1-1	TRBV5-1	.	medium-sized	TGCGCCAGCAGTCAGCTCGGGGCTAACACTGAAGCTTTCTTT	CASSQLGANTEAFF
TRBJ1-1	TRBV4-1	.	many	TGCGCCAGCAGCCAAGATCGAGGGGTCCCTGAAGCTTTCTTT	CASSQDRGVPEAFF
TRBJ1-2	TRBV11-3	TRBD1	medium-sized	TGTGCCAGCAGCTTAGGGAGAGGCAGGGGGGACCTTTTTAGCGGCTACACCTTC	CASSLGRGRGDLFSGYTF
TRBJ2-2	TRBV11-3	TRBD1	medium-sized	TGTGCCAGCTCCGACAGGGGGCTGAACGGGGAGCTGTTTTTT	CASSDRGLNGELFF
TRBJ2-1	TRBV4-1	TRBD2	many	TGCGCCAGCAGCCATATGGCTAGCGGGAGTAAAGATGAGCAGTTCTTC	CASSHMASGSKDEQFF
TRBJ2-5	TRBV20-1	.	many	TGCAGTGCTAGAGTGGGGAGAACACAAGAGACCCAGTACTTC	CSARVGRTQETQYF
TRBJ2-2	TRBV7-9	TRBD1	many	TGTGCCAGCAGCTTAAAGATTGAGAGGGACAGGGCGAACACCGGGGAGCTGTTTTTT	CASSLKIERDRANTGELFF
TRBJ1-1	TRBV10-3	.	medium-sized	TGTGCCATCAGTGCTGACGCGGGGGCCACTGAAGCTTTCTTT	CAISADAGATEAFF
TRBJ2-2	TRBV12-3/TRBV12-4	TRBD1	.	TGTGCCACTTACCTCGGGACAGGAGACACCGGGGAGCTGTCTTTT	CATYLGTGDTGELSF
TRBJ1-2	TRBV5-5	.	many	TGTGCCAGCAGCTTCGGGACCGAGAACTATGGCTACACCTTC	CASSFGTENYGYTF
TRBJ1-2	TRBV19	TRBD1	many	TGTGCCAGTAGTATACCCTCTAGACAGGGCTTCGGCTATGGCTACACCTTC	CASSIPSRQGFGYGYTF
TRBJ2-7	TRBV7-6	TRBD2	many	TGTGCCAGCAGCTTAGCGCCCGGGACTAGCAACGAGCAGTACTTC	CASSLAPGTSNEQYF
TRBJ2-1	TRBV7-1	TRBD2	.	TGTGCCAGCAGCTCAACTAGCGGGGGGTCAGATTTTGCCTACAATGAGCAGTTCTTC	CASSSTSGGSDFAYNEQFF
TRBJ2-2	TRBV12-3/TRBV12-4	.	many	TGTGCCAGCACCCACAGCCGGGGCGGGCGTCCCGGGGAGCTGTTTTTT	CASTHSRGGRPGELFF
TRBJ1-6	TRBV6-4	.	medium-sized	TGTGCCAGCAGTGACTCGTCCCGGGACTCCTATAATTCACCCCTCCACTTT	CASSDSSRDSYNSPLHF
TRBJ2-5	TRBV20-1	.	.	TGCAGTGCTAGTCCAGTGGGTGATAGGGATACCCAGTACTTC	CSASPVGDRDTQYF
TRBJ1-2	TRBV7-2	.	many	TGTGCCAGCAGCCATAAGTGGGGCGCGGACTATGGCTACACCTTC	CASSHKWGADYGYTF
TRBJ2-1	TRBV9	.	many	TGTGCCAGCAGCGGCCCGCCATCCTACAATGAGCAGTTCTTC	CASSGPPSYNEQFF
TRBJ2-7	TRBV13	TRBD1	medium-sized	TGTGCCAGCAGCTACATGGGGTCCAAGGGACAGTCCTACGAGCAGTACTTC	CASSYMGSKGQSYEQYF
TRBJ2-1	TRBV6-1	TRBD2	medium-sized	TGTGCCAGCAGCAGGACCGGGACTATGTTGTACAATGAGCAGTTCTTC	CASSRTGTMLYNEQFF
TRBJ2-1	TRBV19	TRBD2	many	TGTGCCAGTAGTATTGGGAGCGGGAGCTATCACAATGAGCAGTTCTTC	CASSIGSGSYHNEQFF
TRBJ2-1	TRBV5-4	.	many	TGTGCCAGCAGCGCCGGAAGGGGTTCCTACAATGAGCAGTTCTTC	CASSAGRGSYNEQFF
TRBJ1-5	TRBV19	.	many	TGTGCCAGTAGTCTAGGGACGGAAGGGCGGTCGCCCCAGCATTTT	CASSLGTEGRSPQHF
TRBJ2-1	TRBV9	.	many	TGTGCCAGCAGCGAGCAGGGAAATGAGCAGTTCTTC	CASSEQGNEQFF
TRBJ1-2	TRBV4-1	.	many	TGCGCCAGCAGCACAAACGGGGGGGCAATAATCGGAGTTAACTATGGCTACACCTTC	CASSTNGGAIIGVNYGYTF
TRBJ1-2	TRBV6-1	TRBD1	medium-sized	TGTGCCAGCAGTGAAGGGACAGGGATTGATGGCTACACCTTC	CASSEGTGIDGYTF
TRBJ2-2	TRBV6-4	.	.	TGTGCCAGCAGTGACTTGGTTACCGTGGAGCTGTTTTTT	CASSDLVTVELFF
TRBJ2-7	TRBV18	TRBD1	medium-sized	TGTGCCAGCTCACCGCAATGGGACAGCTCCTACGAGCAGTACTTC	CASSPQWDSSYEQYF
TRBJ2-3	TRBV27	TRBD2	.	TGTGCCAGCAGTTCCCCGCGGGGGAGAAGCACAGATACGCAGTATTTT	CASSSPRGRSTDTQYF
TRBJ2-7	TRBV20-1	TRBD2	many	TGCAGTGCTAGAGGACTAGCGGGAGGAATAGGCCACGAGCAGTACTTC	CSARGLAGGIGHEQYF
TRBJ1-1	TRBV25-1	.	few	TGTGCCAGCAGTGAATACGGGGAGCGCACTGAAGCTTTCTTT	CASSEYGERTEAFF
TRBJ2-1	TRBV7-3	.	.	TGTGCCGGCAGCCCCGTAATAGCCTTCTCCAATGAGCAGTTCTTC	CAGSPVIAFSNEQFF
TRBJ1-3	TRBV28	.	medium-sized	TGTGCCAGCAGCCTCATTAAAGCCCGCTCTGGAAACACCATATATTTT	CASSLIKARSGNTIYF
TRBJ1-3	TRBV4-1	.	many	TGCGCCAGCAGCCAAGCGTTTAACAGAAACACCATATATTTT	CASSQAFNRNTIYF
TRBJ1-2	TRBV6-5	.	medium-sized	TGTGCCAGCAGTTACGGGCGGTCCTATGGCTACACCTTC	CASSYGRSYGYTF
TRBJ2-1	TRBV13	.	many	TGTGCCAGCAGCTCGAGGGATATTTCCTACAATGAGCAGTTCTTC	CASSSRDISYNEQFF
TRBJ2-3	TRBV4-1	TRBD2	many	TGCGCCAGCAGCCAAGAATTAAGCGGGGGCCTCCTTTCAACAGATACGCAGTATTTT	CASSQELSGGLLSTDTQYF
TRBJ1-5	TRBV3-1	.	medium-sized	TGTGCCAGCAGCCAAACGGATGGCAATCAGCCCCAGCATTTT	CASSQTDGNQPQHF
TRBJ1-2	TRBV6-5	.	.	TGTGCCAGCAGTTACTCCACATGTCGCGGTGCAGATGGCTACACCTTC	CASSYSTCRGADGYTF
TRBJ2-3	TRBV19	.	many	TGTGCCAGTAGTAGGACGAGGGATTTCACAGATACGCAGTATTTT	CASSRTRDFTDTQYF
TRBJ1-1	TRBV7-9	.	many	TGTGCCAGCAGCTCCCAGGGCACTACGAACACTGAAGCTTTCTTT	CASSSQGTTNTEAFF
TRBJ2-7	TRBV12-5	TRBD2	few	TGTGCTAGTGGTTTTGATACTAGCGGGAGGACCTACGAGCAGTACTTC	CASGFDTSGRTYEQYF
TRBJ2-7	TRBV6-5	.	medium-sized	TGTGCCAGCAGTTACTCGTTTCCGGGACAAGGATACGAGCAGTACTTC	CASSYSFPGQGYEQYF
TRBJ2-7	TRBV27	TRBD2	medium-sized	TGTGCCAGCAGTTCGACTAGCGGTCCCTACGAGCAGTACTTC	CASSSTSGPYEQYF
TRBJ2-7	TRBV27	TRBD2	medium-sized	TGTGCCAGCCGCGGGGGTTACGAGCAGTACTTC	CASRGGYEQYF
TRBJ2-5	TRBV29-1	.	many	TGCAGCGTTGTTCCCACCCAAGAGACCCAGTACTTC	CSVVPTQETQYF